Below, 5 T cell receptor beta chains from the same sample are listed, as sequenced in a study of blood T cell repertoires in COVID-19. Clones were sequenced by immunoSEQ multiplex PCR, and TCRdb holds only the in-frame ones, with some missing. The sample yields a few hundred thousand clones, about 89% seen once. Sequences were obtained from PBMCs or T cells enriched from blood (not recorded which). These receptors were taken from a young man who had recovered from COVID-19.

This chain joins TRBV6-2 or TRBV6-3 and TRBJ2-7; 8 bases are shared with TRBD1. Germline V gene data show CDR1 as MNHEY and CDR2 as SVGEGT. Trimming cost V 0 bases and J 2 bases; bases outside gene matches: 9. CDR3 length equals 17 residues. CDR3 DNA sequence: TGTGCCAGCAGTTACTCGAAATCAATGACAGGGGCCTACGAGCAGTACTTC. Amino acids: CASSYSKSMTGAYEQYF.

This chain links TRBV27 with TRBJ2-1; the match to TRBD2 covers 13 bases. Germline CDR1 is MNHEY and CDR2 is SMNVEV (reference sequence). Trimming at V came to 3 bases and at J to 0 bases, leaving 11 bases not matched to a gene. The CDR3 totals 20 residues. CDR3 nucleotide sequence: TGTGCCAGCAGTTTTACGGTGTCACTAGCGGGGGGGAGCTCCTACAATGAGCAGTTCTTC. Protein sequence: CASSFTVSLAGGSSYNEQFF.

On this clone itself: Relative to the germline gene, one junction end is altered; a read error may explain this. The chain is built from TRBV18 and TRBJ1-2, with D possibly matching TRBD1 (6 bases). The CDR3 is 14 residues long. The germline V gene has CDR1 KGHSH and CDR2 LQKENI. In nucleotides, the CDR3 is TGTGCCAGCTCCCCACAGGGAGACAACTATGGCTACACCTTC. It specifies CASSPQGDNYGYTF. The full variable domain, its missing parts supplied by reference TRBV18 and TRBJ1-2, is NAGVMQNPRHLVRRRGQEARLRCSPMKGHSHVYWYRQLPEEGLKFMVYLQKENIIDESGMPKERFSAEFPKEGPSILRIQQVVRGDSAAYFCASSPQGDNYGYTFGSGTRLTVV.

The V and J genes are TRBV6-1 and TRBJ1-2; D remains ambiguous. The CDR3 consists of 15 residues. The V and J ends lost 0 bases and 0 bases respectively, with 8 bases between them. Germline V gene sequence: CDR1 MNHNS, CDR2 SASEGT. The CDR3 spells CASSEAYTTNYGYTF. The CDR3 DNA is TGTGCCAGCAGTGAAGCTTACACGACTAACTATGGCTACACCTTC.

This clone was observed a few times. V gene TRBV4-1 combines with J gene TRBJ1-5; D remains unclear. In germline, CDR1 is MGHRA, CDR2 YSYEKL. The germline V and J ends were trimmed by 0 bases and 7 bases, with 7 bases remaining between them. CDR3 length equals 13 residues. CDR3 in DNA: TGCGCCAGCAGCCAAGATTCGGGGCAGCCCCAGCATTTT. Amino acid sequence: CASSQDSGQPQHF.